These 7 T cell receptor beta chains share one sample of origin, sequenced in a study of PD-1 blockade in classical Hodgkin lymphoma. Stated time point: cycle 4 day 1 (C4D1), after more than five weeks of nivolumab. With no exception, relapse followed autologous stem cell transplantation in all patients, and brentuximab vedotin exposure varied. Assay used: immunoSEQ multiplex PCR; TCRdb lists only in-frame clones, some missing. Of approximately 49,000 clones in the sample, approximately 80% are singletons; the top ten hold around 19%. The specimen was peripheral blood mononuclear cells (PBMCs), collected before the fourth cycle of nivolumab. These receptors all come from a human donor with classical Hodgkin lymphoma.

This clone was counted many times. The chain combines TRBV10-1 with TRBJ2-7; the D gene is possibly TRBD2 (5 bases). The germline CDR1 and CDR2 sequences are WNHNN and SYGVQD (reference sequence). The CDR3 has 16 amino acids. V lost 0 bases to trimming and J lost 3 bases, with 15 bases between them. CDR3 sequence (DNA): TGCGCCAGCAGTGAGTCGAGCGGTTGGCTAGTCTACGAGCAGTACTTC. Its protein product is CASSESSGWLVYEQYF.

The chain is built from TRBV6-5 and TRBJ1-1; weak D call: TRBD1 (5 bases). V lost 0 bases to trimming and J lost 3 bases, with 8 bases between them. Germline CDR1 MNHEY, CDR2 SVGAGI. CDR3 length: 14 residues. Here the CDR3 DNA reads TGTGCCAGCAGTTACTCCGGAGGGGACACTGAAGCTTTCTTT. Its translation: CASSYSGGDTEAFF.

CDR3 in amino acids: CAGNWANQPQHF. The CDR3 DNA follows: TGTGCCGGCAATTGGGCGAATCAGCCCCAGCATTTT. V usage is TRBV30 and J usage is TRBJ1-5, with no clear D. This CDR3 region has 12 residues. V was shortened by 8 bases and J by 4 bases, with 12 bases between the two germline ends. Germline CDR1 reads GTSNPN; CDR2 reads SVGIG (reference sequence).

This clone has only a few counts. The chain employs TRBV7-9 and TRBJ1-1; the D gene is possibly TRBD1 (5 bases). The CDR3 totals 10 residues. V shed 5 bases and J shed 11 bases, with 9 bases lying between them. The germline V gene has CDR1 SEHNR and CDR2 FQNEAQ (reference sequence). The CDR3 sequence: CASSGDLAFF. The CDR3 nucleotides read TGTGCCAGCAGCGGGGACCTGGCTTTCTTT.

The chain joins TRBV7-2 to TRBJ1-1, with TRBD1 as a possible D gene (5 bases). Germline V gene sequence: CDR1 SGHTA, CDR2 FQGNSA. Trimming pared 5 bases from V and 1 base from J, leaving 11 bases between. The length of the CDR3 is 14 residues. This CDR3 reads CASSLLQGNTEAFF. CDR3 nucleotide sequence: TGTGCCAGCAGCCTTCTCCAGGGGAACACTGAAGCTTTCTTT.

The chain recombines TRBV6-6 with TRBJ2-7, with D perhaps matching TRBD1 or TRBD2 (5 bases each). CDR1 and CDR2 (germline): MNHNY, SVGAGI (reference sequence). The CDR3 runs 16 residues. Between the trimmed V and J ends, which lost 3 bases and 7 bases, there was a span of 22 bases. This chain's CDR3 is CASSYTRPRGFREQYF. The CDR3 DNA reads TGTGCCAGCAGTTATACTCGTCCGAGGGGTTTTAGGGAGCAGTACTTC.

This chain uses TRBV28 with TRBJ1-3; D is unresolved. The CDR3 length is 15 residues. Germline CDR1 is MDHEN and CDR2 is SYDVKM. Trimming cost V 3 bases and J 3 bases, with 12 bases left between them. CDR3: CASSFPGRIGNTIYF. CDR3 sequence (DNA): TGTGCCAGCAGTTTTCCCGGGCGGATTGGAAACACCATATATTTT.